The 19 T cell receptor beta chains given below trace back to one sample, sequenced in a study of blood T cell repertoires in COVID-19. Libraries were prepared by immunoSEQ multiplex PCR; TCRdb keeps only in-frame clonotypes and omits some of them. The repertoire has a few hundred thousand clones, over 75% of them found once; the top ten carry around 7.8%. Sequencing used peripheral blood. Receptors originate from a human donor in a cohort sampled during active COVID-19.

The genes are TRBV5-4 and TRBJ1-5; TRBD1 agrees at 8 bases. The CDR3 extends over 15 amino acids. Trimming cost V 5 bases and J 1 base; bases outside gene matches: 5. Per germline, CDR1 SGHNT and CDR2 YYREEE (reference sequence). The DNA of the CDR3 is TGTGCCAGCAGGCCCGCAGGGGGCAGCAATCAGCCCCAGCATTTT. Amino acids: CASRPAGGSNQPQHF.

V gene TRBV7-8 combines with J gene TRBJ2-7; D might be TRBD2 (5 bases). The CDR3 covers 13 residues. The germline CDR1 and CDR2 sequences are SGHVS and FQNEAQ. Trimming pared 3 bases from V and 3 bases from J, leaving 9 bases between. The CDR3 sequence is CASSLTGNYEQYF. DNA for the CDR3: TGTGCCAGCAGCTTGACGGGGAACTACGAGCAGTACTTC.

This clone was recorded only once. The V gene is TRBV6-5, the J gene TRBJ1-5; no clear D. V was pared by 2 bases and J by 1 base, with 12 bases between. This CDR3 spans 16 amino acids. CDR1 is MNHEY and CDR2 is SVGAGI in the germline V gene. The CDR3 region is CASSYGGPRSNQPQHF. The CDR3 DNA sequence: TGTGCCAGCAGTTACGGCGGCCCGAGGAGCAATCAGCCCCAGCATTTT.

The chain has TRBV5-1 and TRBJ1-1, with 8 bases fitting TRBD1. Trimming took 0 bases from V and 1 from J; bases not matched to a gene: 5. CDR3 length: 16 residues. Germline CDR1 reads SGHRS; CDR2 reads YFSETQ. The CDR3 spells CASSLGNRGTNTEAFF. CDR3 in DNA: TGCGCCAGCAGCTTGGGCAACAGGGGGACGAACACTGAAGCTTTCTTT.

The chain uses TRBV7-2 and TRBJ2-3; possible D gene TRBD2, 5 bases. Germline values: CDR1 SGHTA, CDR2 FQGNSA. This CDR3 has 16 amino acids. V lost 2 bases and J lost 4, with 16 bases in between. In nucleotides, the CDR3 is TGTGCCAGCAGCTTAAGTGTTAGCTATAGCGCAGATACGCAGTATTTT. It encodes CASSLSVSYSADTQYF.

In the case of this clone: This sample also contains other DNA sequences that code for the same CDR3. The chain is built from TRBV6-5 and TRBJ2-7; perhaps TRBD2 as D (5 bases). Trimming pared 6 bases from V and 3 bases from J, leaving 6 bases between. The CDR3 sequence is 11 residues long. Germline V gene data show CDR1 as MNHEY and CDR2 as SVGAGI. The CDR3 protein is CASSRGYEQYF. As DNA, the CDR3 is TGTGCCAGCAGCCGGGGCTACGAGCAGTACTTC.

The chain couples TRBV30 to TRBJ2-3; TRBD2 matches at 10 bases. Trimming cost V 7 bases and J 5 bases; bases outside gene matches: 9. The germline V gene encodes CDR1 GTSNPN and CDR2 SVGIG (reference sequence). CDR3 length: 14 amino acids. The CDR3 DNA sequence: TGTGCCTCTATAGCGGGGGGTTCAAAAGATACGCAGTATTTT. It translates to CASIAGGSKDTQYF.

On this clone itself: The same CDR3 is also encoded by other DNA sequences in this sample. This rearrangement joins TRBV7-2 to TRBJ2-5; TRBD2 agrees at 9 bases. V trimming: 4 bases; J trimming: 4 bases; junction bases outside the gene matches: 10. Germline loops: CDR1 SGHTA, CDR2 FQGNSA. This CDR3 contains 16 residues. The DNA of the CDR3 is TGTGCCAGCAGCTCCGGACTGGCGGGGGGGGGAGAGACCCAGTACTTC. It yields the protein CASSSGLAGGGETQYF.

V is TRBV30 and J is TRBJ2-3, with 15 bases matching TRBD2. There are 16 residues in the CDR3. With V trimmed by 1 base and J by 4 bases, 3 bases remained unmatched. The germline gives CDR1 GTSNPN, CDR2 SVGIG (reference sequence). The CDR3 DNA reads as TGTGCCTGGAGTGAGGGACTAGCGGGGGGTGCAGATACGCAGTATTTT. Encoded protein: CAWSEGLAGGADTQYF.

This clone showed up just a few times. The chain combines TRBV6-5 with TRBJ1-1; the match to TRBD1 covers 7 bases. CDR1 and CDR2 (germline): MNHEY, SVGAGI. The CDR3 is made up of 14 amino acids. V gave up 6 bases and J gave up 3 bases; unmatched junction bases: 7. CDR3: CASSLQGGYTEAFF. In DNA, the CDR3 is TGTGCCAGCAGCCTTCAGGGGGGATACACTGAAGCTTTCTTT.

V is TRBV6-5 and J is TRBJ1-5; 7 positions agree with TRBD1. The CDR3 loop spans 14 amino acids. V lost 2 bases, J lost 3 bases, and 1 base stayed unmatched. From germline, CDR1 is MNHEY and CDR2 SVGAGI. As DNA, the CDR3 is TGTGCCAGCAGTTACGACAGGGCCAATCAGCCCCAGCATTTT. Protein sequence: CASSYDRANQPQHF.

The chain uses TRBV4-1 and TRBJ2-7; D remains unclear. V was pared by 1 base and J by 4 bases, with 8 bases between. The CDR3 loop spans 13 amino acids. Germline lookup yields CDR1 MGHRA and CDR2 YSYEKL. In nucleotides, the CDR3 is TGCGCCAGCAGCCAAGTTCCAACTTACGAGCAGTACTTC. Translating gives CASSQVPTYEQYF.

J is TRBJ1-5 and V is TRBV30; weak D call: TRBD1 (5 bases). The germline gives CDR1 GTSNPN, CDR2 SVGIG (reference sequence). V lost 0 bases and J 4 bases, leaving 19 bases between the germline ends. The CDR3 consists of 17 residues. CDR3 loop: CAWSVPGVWANNQPQHF. Here the CDR3 DNA reads TGTGCCTGGAGTGTACCGGGGGTCTGGGCCAATAATCAGCCCCAGCATTTT.

This clone was seen a single time. The chain is built from TRBV5-1 and TRBJ1-2, with D possibly being TRBD1 (6 bases). The CDR3 extends over 13 amino acids. CDR1 and CDR2 (germline): SGHRS, YFSETQ. Trimming removed 3 bases at V and 2 bases at J, with 8 bases between. The CDR3 region is CASSYTGNYGYTF. In DNA form, the CDR3 reads TGCGCCAGCAGCTATACAGGGAACTATGGCTACACCTTC. The whole variable domain, filled in from reference TRBV5-1 and TRBJ1-2, reads KAGVTQTPRYLIKTRGQQVTLSCSPISGHRSVSWYQQTPGQGLQFLFEYFSETQRNKGNFPGRFSGRQFSNSRSEMNVSTLELGDSALYLCASSYTGNYGYTFGSGTRLTVV.

V gene TRBV15 combines with J gene TRBJ1-2, with TRBD1 identical over 8 bases. CDR3 size: 13 residues. The V segment lost 1 base and the J segment 5 bases; nucleotides outside the gene matches: 0. Germline CDR1 LNHNV, CDR2 YYDKDF (reference sequence). The CDR3 DNA reads as TGTGCCACCAGCAGAGGACAGGGGTATGGCTACACCTTC. The encoded protein is CATSRGQGYGYTF.

A word on this clone: One junction end does not reproduce the germline sequence, and a read error may be involved. This sequence joins TRBV5-4 and TRBJ2-3; TRBD2 agrees at 8 bases. The CDR3 is 14 residues long. The germline CDR1 and CDR2 sequences are SGHNT and YYREEE (reference sequence). CDR3 loop: CASSSWTSTDTQYF. The CDR3 region has the DNA TGTGCCAGCAGCTCGTGGACTAGCACGGATACGCAGTATTTT.

The J gene is TRBJ2-1, the V gene TRBV7-8; 15 nucleotides line up with TRBD2. This CDR3 contains 18 residues. With 5 bases clipped from V and 1 base from J, the junction kept 6 bases outside the gene matches. CDR1 and CDR2 (germline): SGHVS, FQNEAQ. The DNA for the CDR3 is TGTGCCAGCAGCCCTTGGACTAGCGGGGGGGGTTCCTACAATGAGCAGTTCTTC. This encodes CASSPWTSGGGSYNEQFF. The whole variable domain, remainder taken from reference TRBV7-8 and TRBJ2-1, is GAGVSQSPRYKVAKRGQDVALRCDPISGHVSLFWYQQALGQGPEFLTYFQNEAQLDKSGLPSDRFFAERPEGSVSTLKIQRTQQEDSAVYLCASSPWTSGGGSYNEQFFGPGTRLTVL.

This chain uses TRBV2 with TRBJ1-4, with 7 bases matching TRBD1. The CDR3 has 17 residues. V lost 2 bases and J lost 0; bases outside the gene matches: 6. CDR1 is SNHLY and CDR2 is FYNNEI in the germline V gene. CDR3 in amino acids: CASSEYGTDPTNEKLFF. The CDR3, as DNA: TGTGCCAGCAGTGAATACGGGACAGATCCAACTAATGAAAAACTGTTTTTT.

The V call is TRBV6-5, the J call TRBJ2-3, with D possibly TRBD2 on 6 matching bases. Per germline, CDR1 MNHEY and CDR2 SVGAGI. V was clipped by 8 bases and J by 0 bases, with 12 bases between them. CDR3 length equals 14 residues. The CDR3 DNA is TGTGCCAGCTGGGCGGGGCCTAGCACAGATACGCAGTATTTT. Translation: CASWAGPSTDTQYF.